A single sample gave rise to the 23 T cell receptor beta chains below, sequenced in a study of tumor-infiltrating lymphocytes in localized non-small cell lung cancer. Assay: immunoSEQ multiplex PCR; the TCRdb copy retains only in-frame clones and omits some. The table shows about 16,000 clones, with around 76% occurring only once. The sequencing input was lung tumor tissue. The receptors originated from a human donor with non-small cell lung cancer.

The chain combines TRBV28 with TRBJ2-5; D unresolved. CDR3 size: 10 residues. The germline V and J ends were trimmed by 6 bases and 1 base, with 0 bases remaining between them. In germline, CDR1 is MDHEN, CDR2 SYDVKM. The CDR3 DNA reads TGTGCCAGCAGCCAAGAGACCCAGTACTTC. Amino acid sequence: CASSQETQYF.

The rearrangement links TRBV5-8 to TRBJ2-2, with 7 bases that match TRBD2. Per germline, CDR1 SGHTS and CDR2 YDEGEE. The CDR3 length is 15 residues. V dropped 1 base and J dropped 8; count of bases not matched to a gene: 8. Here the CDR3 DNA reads TGTGCCAGCAGCTTGTTGGCGGGGGTAACTGGGGAGCTGTTTTTT. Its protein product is CASSLLAGVTGELFF. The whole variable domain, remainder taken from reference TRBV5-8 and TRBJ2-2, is EAGVTQSPTHLIKTRGQQATLRCSPISGHTSVYWYQQALGLGLQFLLWYDEGEERNRGNFPPRFSGRQFPNYSSELNVNALELEDSALYLCASSLLAGVTGELFFGEGSRLTVL.

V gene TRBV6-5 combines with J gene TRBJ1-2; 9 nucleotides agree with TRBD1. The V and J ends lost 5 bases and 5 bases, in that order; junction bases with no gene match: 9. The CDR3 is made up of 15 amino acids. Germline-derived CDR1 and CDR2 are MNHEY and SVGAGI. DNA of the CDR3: TGTGCCAGCAGTCCCCAGCCGACAGGGGGGTATGGCTACACCTTC. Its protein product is CASSPQPTGGYGYTF.

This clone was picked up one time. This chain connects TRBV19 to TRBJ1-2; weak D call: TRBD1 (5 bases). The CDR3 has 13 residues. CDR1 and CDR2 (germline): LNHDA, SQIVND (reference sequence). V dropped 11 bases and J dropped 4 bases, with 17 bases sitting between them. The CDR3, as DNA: TGTGCCTCCAGTAGGGGAGAAGGCTATGGCTACACCTTC. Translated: CASSRGEGYGYTF. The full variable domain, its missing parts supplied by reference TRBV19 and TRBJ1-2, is DGGITQSPKYLFRKEGQNVTLSCEQNLNHDAMYWYRQDPGQGLRLIYYSQIVNDFQKGDIAEGYSVSREKKESFPLTVTSAQKNPTAFYLCASSRGEGYGYTFGSGTRLTVV.

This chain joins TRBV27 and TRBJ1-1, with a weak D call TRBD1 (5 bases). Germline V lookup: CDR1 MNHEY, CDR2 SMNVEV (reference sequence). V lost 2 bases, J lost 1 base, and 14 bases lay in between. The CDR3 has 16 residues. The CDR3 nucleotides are TGTGCCAGCAGTTTAAAACCCCCGGACAAGAACACTGAAGCTTTCTTT. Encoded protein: CASSLKPPDKNTEAFF.

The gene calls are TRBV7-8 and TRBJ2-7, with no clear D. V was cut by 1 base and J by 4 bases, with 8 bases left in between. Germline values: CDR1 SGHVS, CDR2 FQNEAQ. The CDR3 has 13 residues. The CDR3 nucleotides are TGTGCCAGCAGCTTAGGGATCGGGTACGAGCAGTACTTC. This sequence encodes CASSLGIGYEQYF.

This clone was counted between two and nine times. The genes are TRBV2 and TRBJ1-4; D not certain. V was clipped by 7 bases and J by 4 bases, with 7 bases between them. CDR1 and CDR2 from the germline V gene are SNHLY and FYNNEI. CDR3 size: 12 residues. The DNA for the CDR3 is TGTGCCAGCAAACCCGATAATGAAAAACTGTTTTTT. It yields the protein CASKPDNEKLFF.

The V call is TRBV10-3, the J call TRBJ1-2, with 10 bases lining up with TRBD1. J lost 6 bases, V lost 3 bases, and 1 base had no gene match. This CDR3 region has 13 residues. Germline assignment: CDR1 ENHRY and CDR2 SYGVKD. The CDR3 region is CAISEGQGDGYTF. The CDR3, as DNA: TGTGCCATCAGTGAAGGACAGGGGGATGGCTACACCTTC.

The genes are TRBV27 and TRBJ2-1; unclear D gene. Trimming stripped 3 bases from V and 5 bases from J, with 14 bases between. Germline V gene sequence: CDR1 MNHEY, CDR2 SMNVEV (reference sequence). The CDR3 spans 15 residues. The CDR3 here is CASSFQVDGHNEQFF. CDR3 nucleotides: TGTGCCAGCAGTTTTCAAGTGGACGGACACAATGAGCAGTTCTTC.

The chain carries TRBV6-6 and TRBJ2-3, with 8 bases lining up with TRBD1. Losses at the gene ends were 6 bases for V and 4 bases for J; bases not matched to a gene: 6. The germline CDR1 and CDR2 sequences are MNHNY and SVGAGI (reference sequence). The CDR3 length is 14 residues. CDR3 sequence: CASRTRTGSDTQYF. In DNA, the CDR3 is TGTGCCAGCAGAACCAGGACAGGGTCAGATACGCAGTATTTT.

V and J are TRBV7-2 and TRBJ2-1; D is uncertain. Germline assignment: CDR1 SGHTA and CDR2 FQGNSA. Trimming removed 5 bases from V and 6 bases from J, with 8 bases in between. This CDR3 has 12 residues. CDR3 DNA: TGTGCCAGCAGCCTAGTCCTCAATGAGCAGTTCTTC. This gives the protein CASSLVLNEQFF.

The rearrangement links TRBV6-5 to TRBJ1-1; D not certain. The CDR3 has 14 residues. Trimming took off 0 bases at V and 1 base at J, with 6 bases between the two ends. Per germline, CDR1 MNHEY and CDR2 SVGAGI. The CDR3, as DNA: TGTGCCAGCAGTTACTCGACGGGGAACACTGAAGCTTTCTTT. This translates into CASSYSTGNTEAFF.

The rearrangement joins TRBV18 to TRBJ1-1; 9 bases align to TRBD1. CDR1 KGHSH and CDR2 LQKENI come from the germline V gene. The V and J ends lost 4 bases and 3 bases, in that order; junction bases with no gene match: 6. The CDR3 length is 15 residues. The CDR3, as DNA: TGTGCCAGCTCACGACGACAGGGGGGGGACACTGAAGCTTTCTTT. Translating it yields CASSRRQGGDTEAFF.

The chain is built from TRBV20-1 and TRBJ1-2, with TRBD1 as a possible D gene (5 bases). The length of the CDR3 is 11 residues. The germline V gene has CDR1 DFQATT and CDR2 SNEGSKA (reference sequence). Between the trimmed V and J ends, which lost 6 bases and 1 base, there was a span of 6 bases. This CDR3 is CSARDNYGYTF. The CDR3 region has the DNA TGCAGTGCCAGGGATAACTATGGCTACACCTTC.

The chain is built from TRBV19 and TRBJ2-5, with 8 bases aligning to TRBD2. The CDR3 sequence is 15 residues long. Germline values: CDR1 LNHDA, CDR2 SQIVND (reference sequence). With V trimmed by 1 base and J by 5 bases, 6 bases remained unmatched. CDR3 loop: CASSIGRGVSETQYF. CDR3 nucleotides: TGTGCCAGTAGTATAGGGCGGGGGGTCTCTGAGACCCAGTACTTC.

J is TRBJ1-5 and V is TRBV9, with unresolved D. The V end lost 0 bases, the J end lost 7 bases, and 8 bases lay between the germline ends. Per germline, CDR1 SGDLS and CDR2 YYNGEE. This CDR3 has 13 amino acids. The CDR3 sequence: CASSVAERQPQHF. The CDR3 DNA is TGTGCCAGCAGCGTAGCTGAGCGGCAGCCCCAGCATTTT.

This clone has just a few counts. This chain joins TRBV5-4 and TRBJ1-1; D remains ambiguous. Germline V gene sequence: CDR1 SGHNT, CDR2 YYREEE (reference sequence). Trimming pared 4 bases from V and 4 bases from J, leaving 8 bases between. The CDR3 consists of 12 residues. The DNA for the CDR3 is TGTGCCAGCAGCCCCAGGTCCACTGAAGCTTTCTTT. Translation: CASSPRSTEAFF.

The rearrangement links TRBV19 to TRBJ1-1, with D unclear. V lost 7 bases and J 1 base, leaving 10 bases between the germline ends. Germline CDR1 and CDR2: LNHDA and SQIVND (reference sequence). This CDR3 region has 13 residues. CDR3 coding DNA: TGTGCCAGTAATCACGACGGGAACACTGAAGCTTTCTTT. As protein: CASNHDGNTEAFF. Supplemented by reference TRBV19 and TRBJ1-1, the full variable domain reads DGGITQSPKYLFRKEGQNVTLSCEQNLNHDAMYWYRQDPGQGLRLIYYSQIVNDFQKGDIAEGYSVSREKKESFPLTVTSAQKNPTAFYLCASNHDGNTEAFFGQGTRLTVV.

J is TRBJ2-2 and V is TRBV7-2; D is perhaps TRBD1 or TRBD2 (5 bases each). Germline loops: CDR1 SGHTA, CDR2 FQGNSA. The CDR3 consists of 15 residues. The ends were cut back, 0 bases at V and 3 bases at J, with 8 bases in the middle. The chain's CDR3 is CASSLAGTDTGELFF. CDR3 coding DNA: TGTGCCAGCAGCTTAGCGGGGACGGACACCGGGGAGCTGTTTTTT.

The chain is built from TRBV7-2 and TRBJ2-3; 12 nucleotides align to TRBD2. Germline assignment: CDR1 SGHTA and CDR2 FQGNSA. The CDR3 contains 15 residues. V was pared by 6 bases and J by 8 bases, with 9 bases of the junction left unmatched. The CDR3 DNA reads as TGTGCCAGCAGTAATCTAGCGGGGGGGCCGGGTACGCAGTATTTT. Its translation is CASSNLAGGPGTQYF.

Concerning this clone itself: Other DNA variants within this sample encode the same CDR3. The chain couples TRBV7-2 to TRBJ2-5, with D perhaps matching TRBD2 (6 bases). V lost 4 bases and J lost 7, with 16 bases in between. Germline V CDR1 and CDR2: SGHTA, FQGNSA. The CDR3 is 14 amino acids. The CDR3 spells CASSSRPLGGTQYF. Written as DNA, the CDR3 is TGTGCCAGCAGCTCACGGCCTCTCGGGGGGACCCAGTACTTC.

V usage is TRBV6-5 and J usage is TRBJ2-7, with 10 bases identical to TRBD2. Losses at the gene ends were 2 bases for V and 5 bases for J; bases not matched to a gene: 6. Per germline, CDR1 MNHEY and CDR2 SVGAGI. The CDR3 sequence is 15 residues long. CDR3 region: CASSYEASGSHEQYF. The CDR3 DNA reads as TGTGCCAGCAGTTACGAAGCTAGCGGGAGTCACGAGCAGTACTTC.

The CDR3 nucleotides read TGTGCCAGTCCCTACGAGCAGTACTTC. This codes for CASPYEQYF. The chain recombines TRBV19 with TRBJ2-7; D gene uncertain. The CDR3 loop spans 9 amino acids. Germline V CDR1 and CDR2: LNHDA, SQIVND (reference sequence). Between the trimmed V and J ends, which lost 8 bases and 2 bases, there was a span of 1 base. The complete variable domain, with remaining parts taken from reference TRBV19 and TRBJ2-7, reads DGGITQSPKYLFRKEGQNVTLSCEQNLNHDAMYWYRQDPGQGLRLIYYSQIVNDFQKGDIAEGYSVSREKKESFPLTVTSAQKNPTAFYLCASPYEQYFGPGTRLTVT.